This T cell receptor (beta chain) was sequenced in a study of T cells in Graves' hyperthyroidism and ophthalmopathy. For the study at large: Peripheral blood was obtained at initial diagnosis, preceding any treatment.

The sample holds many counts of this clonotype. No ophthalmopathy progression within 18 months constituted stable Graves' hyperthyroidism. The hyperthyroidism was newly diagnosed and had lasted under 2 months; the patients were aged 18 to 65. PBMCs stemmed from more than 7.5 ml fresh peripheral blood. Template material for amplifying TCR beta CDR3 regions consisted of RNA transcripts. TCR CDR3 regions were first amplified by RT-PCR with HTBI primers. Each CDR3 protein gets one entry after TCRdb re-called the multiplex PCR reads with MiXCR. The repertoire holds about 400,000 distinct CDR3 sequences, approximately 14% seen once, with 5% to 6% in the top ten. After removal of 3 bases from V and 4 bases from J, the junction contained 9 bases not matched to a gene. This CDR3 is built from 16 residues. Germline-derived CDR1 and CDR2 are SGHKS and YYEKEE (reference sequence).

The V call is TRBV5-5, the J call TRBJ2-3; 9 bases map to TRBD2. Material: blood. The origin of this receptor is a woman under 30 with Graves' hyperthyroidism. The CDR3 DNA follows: TGTGCCAGCAGCTACGGGGTAGCGGGAGTTGCAGATACGCAGTATTTT. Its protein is CASSYGVAGVADTQYF.